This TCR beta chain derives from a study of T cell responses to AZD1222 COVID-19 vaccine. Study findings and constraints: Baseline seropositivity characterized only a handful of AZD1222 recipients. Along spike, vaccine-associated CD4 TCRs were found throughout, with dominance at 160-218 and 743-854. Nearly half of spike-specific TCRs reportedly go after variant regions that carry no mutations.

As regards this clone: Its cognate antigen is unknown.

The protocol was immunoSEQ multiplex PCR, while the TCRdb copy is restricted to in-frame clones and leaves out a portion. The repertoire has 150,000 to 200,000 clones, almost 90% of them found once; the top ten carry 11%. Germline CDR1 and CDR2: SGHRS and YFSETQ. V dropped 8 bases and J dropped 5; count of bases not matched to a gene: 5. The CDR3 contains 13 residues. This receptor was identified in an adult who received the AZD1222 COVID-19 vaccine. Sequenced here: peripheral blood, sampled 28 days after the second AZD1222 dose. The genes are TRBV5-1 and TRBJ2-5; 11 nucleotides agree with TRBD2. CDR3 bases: TGCGCCAGTACTAGCGGGGGATCGGAGACCCAGTACTTC. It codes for CASTSGGSETQYF. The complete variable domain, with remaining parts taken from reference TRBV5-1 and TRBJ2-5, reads KAGVTQTPRYLIKTRGQQVTLSCSPISGHRSVSWYQQTPGQGLQFLFEYFSETQRNKGNFPGRFSGRQFSNSRSEMNVSTLELGDSALYLCASTSGGSETQYFGPGTRLLVL.